This is a list of T cell receptor beta chains from one sample in a study of cytomegalovirus exposure and HLA in healthy donors. TCRdb's table, derived via immunoSEQ multiplex PCR, lists solely in-frame clones and lacks some. Among about 98,000 clones listed, about two thirds were seen once. Sequenced material: PBMCs. Receptors were obtained from a man over 45 in good health and CMV-seronegative. CDR3s include the opening cysteine and the closing phenylalanine or tryptophan. D genes are given only for firm matches. The size field is filled for only some rows; it gives once, few, many or a size class.

clone_size cdr3_length j_call d_call v_call cdr3_nt cdr3_aa
- 16 TRBJ1-6 - TRBV5-6 TGTGCCAGCAGCTTACGGCGGGCCTATTATAATTCACCCCTCCACTTT CASSLRRAYYNSPLHF
- 13 TRBJ2-3 - TRBV6-4 TGTGCCAGCAGTGTCCGGGAGCGGGATACGCAGTATTTT CASSVRERDTQYF
- 16 TRBJ2-1 - TRBV6-5 TGTGCCAGCAGTTACGCCCGGGTCCTCTCCTACAATGAGCAGTTCTTC CASSYARVLSYNEQFF
- 14 TRBJ2-3 - TRBV27 TGTGCCAGCAGTTTAATCCGGGGCACAGATACGCAGTATTTT CASSLIRGTDTQYF
- 14 TRBJ1-4 - TRBV7-8 TGTGCCAGCAGCTTACGGGAAACTAATGAAAAACTGTTTTTT CASSLRETNEKLFF
- 14 TRBJ2-7 TRBD2 TRBV6-5 TGTGCCAGCAAGCGGGAAGCGGGGGACTACGAGCAGTACTTC CASKREAGDYEQYF
- 14 TRBJ1-1 - TRBV5-1 TGCGCCAGCAGCACCTCGACAGGTGGAACTGAAGCTTTCTTT CASSTSTGGTEAFF
- 13 TRBJ2-3 - TRBV10-3 TGTGCCATCAGAGGACTCAACACAGATACGCAGTATTTT CAIRGLNTDTQYF
- 15 TRBJ1-3 TRBD1 TRBV13 TGTGCCAGCAGCCTCCGACAGGGGGCTGGAAACACCATATATTTT CASSLRQGAGNTIYF
- 13 TRBJ1-1 - TRBV6-1 TGTGCCAGCAGGAAGGACAGTAACACTGAAGCTTTCTTT CASRKDSNTEAFF
- 14 TRBJ1-5 TRBD1 TRBV29-1 TGCAGCGTTGGTACAGGGGGTGGGAATCAGCCCCAGCATTTT CSVGTGGGNQPQHF
once 15 TRBJ2-3 TRBD1 TRBV2 TGTGCCAGCAGTGAACGGGGACAGGGTTTAGGTACGCAGTATTTT CASSERGQGLGTQYF